The 15 T cell receptor beta chains presented below share a single source sample, sequenced in a study of cytomegalovirus exposure and HLA in healthy donors. The PCR contained 60 Vbeta and 13 Jbeta primers. Assay: immunoSEQ multiplex PCR; the TCRdb copy retains only in-frame clones and omits some. The sample shows about 270,000 clones, roughly 88% of them seen only once. Sequenced sample: PBMCs. The receptor set was obtained from a man in his forties in good health and CMV-seropositive.

The chain couples TRBV15 to TRBJ2-4; 7 bases align to TRBD2. The ends lost 3 bases at V and 7 bases at J; junction bases unmatched: 6. Looked up from germline, CDR1 is LNHNV and CDR2 is YYDKDF (reference sequence). The CDR3 length is 14 residues. The CDR3 loop reads CATSSPGGSNIQYF. In nucleotides, the CDR3 is TGTGCCACCAGCAGCCCCGGGGGGAGCAACATTCAGTACTTC.

J is TRBJ2-7 and V is TRBV28, with D possibly being TRBD2 (6 bases). Trimming cost V 5 bases and J 4 bases, with 15 bases left between them. This CDR3 region has 14 residues. Germline V CDR1 and CDR2: MDHEN, SYDVKM. CDR3 sequence: CASSTGRGGYEQYF. The DNA of the CDR3 is TGTGCCAGCAGTACGGGACGTGGAGGGTACGAGCAGTACTTC.

This chain links TRBV7-9 with TRBJ2-7; D is possibly TRBD2 (7 bases). Germline CDR1 reads SEHNR; CDR2 reads FQNEAQ (reference sequence). The CDR3 sequence is 16 residues long. V was shortened by 5 bases and J by 4 bases, with 21 bases between the two germline ends. The CDR3: CASSQLGGGKLYEQYF. Here the CDR3 DNA reads TGTGCCAGCAGCCAGCTGGGAGGGGGAAAGCTGTACGAGCAGTACTTC.

As to this clone: The junction and the germline gene differ at one end; a read error may be behind it. This rearrangement joins TRBV4-3 to TRBJ2-2; 7 bases are shared with TRBD2. Germline lookup yields CDR1 LGHNA and CDR2 YSLEER. The CDR3 runs to 17 residues. CDR3: CASSQDVPGGNPGELFF. The CDR3 DNA is TGCGCCAGCAGCCAAGACGTTCCCGGGGGGAACCCCGGGGAGCTGTTTTTT.

This chain connects TRBV27 to TRBJ2-7; 8 nucleotides match TRBD1. This CDR3 contains 15 residues. V gave up 3 bases and J gave up 1 base; unmatched junction bases: 5. Germline values: CDR1 MNHEY, CDR2 SMNVEV (reference sequence). The CDR3 loop is CASSLRTGPSYEQYF. In DNA, the CDR3 is TGTGCCAGCAGTTTGAGGACAGGGCCATCCTACGAGCAGTACTTC.

CDR3 region: CASSLNRPSLSYMFEQFF. As DNA, the CDR3 is TGTGCCAGCAGTTTAAATAGGCCTAGCTTATCGTATATGTTTGAGCAGTTCTTC. The chain employs TRBV27 and TRBJ2-1; a possible D gene is TRBD2 (5 bases). This CDR3 contains 18 residues. The germline V gene encodes CDR1 MNHEY and CDR2 SMNVEV (reference sequence). V lost 2 bases and J lost 9, with 26 bases in between.

The chain uses TRBV6-1 and TRBJ1-4; 10 positions agree with TRBD1. Germline CDR1 and CDR2: MNHNS and SASEGT. The V gene end was trimmed by 5 bases and the J gene end by 6 bases; junction bases not matched to a gene: 3. The CDR3 covers 14 residues. CDR3 nucleotide sequence: TGTGCCAGCAGTCTAGGGACAGGGGATGAAAAACTGTTTTTT. Amino acids: CASSLGTGDEKLFF.

On this clone: At one boundary the junction diverges from the germline segment, which might be a read error. Other DNA sequences from this sample encode an identical CDR3 as well. V usage is TRBV6-5 and J usage is TRBJ2-7; TRBD2 agrees at 13 bases. The CDR3 runs 14 residues. Germline CDR1 is MNHEY and CDR2 is SVGAGI. The CDR3 loop reads CASSSGTSGNEQYF. The CDR3 nucleotides are TGTGCCAGCAGTTCCGGGACTAGCGGGAACGAGCAGTATTTC.

This chain links TRBV29-1 with TRBJ2-7; TRBD2 agrees at 7 bases. From germline, CDR1 is SQVTM and CDR2 ANQGSEA. The CDR3 totals 15 residues. Unmatched junction bases numbered 13, after V lost 3 bases and J lost 5 bases. This CDR3 reads CSVDNGREGIHEQYF. The CDR3 DNA is TGCAGCGTTGATAATGGGAGGGAGGGAATCCACGAGCAGTACTTC.

This chain joins TRBV6-6 and TRBJ1-5; D call uncertain. CDR3 length equals 14 residues. Trimming took 0 bases from V and 4 from J, leaving 7 bases between them. CDR1 is MNHNY, CDR2 SVGAGI, per germline (reference sequence). CDR3 region: CASSYSSQNQPQHF. CDR3 nucleotides: TGTGCCAGCAGTTACTCATCACAGAATCAGCCCCAGCATTTT.

This chain connects TRBV9 to TRBJ2-1; 8 bases fit TRBD2. With V trimmed by 4 bases and J by 7 bases, 13 bases remained unmatched. The CDR3 spans 16 residues. Germline V gene sequence: CDR1 SGDLS, CDR2 YYNGEE. In DNA form, the CDR3 reads TGTGCCAGCAGCCCCCTACCAGCGGGAGCGGGGAATGAGCAGTTCTTC. The encoded protein is CASSPLPAGAGNEQFF.

This sequence joins TRBV25-1 and TRBJ2-1, with 10 bases aligning to TRBD1. Germline CDR1 MGHDK, CDR2 SYGVNS. The CDR3 has 16 residues. The junction had 13 bases not matched to a gene; V was cut back by 4 bases and J by 10 bases. The CDR3 DNA reads as TGTGCCAGCAGTGGCGTCCCGGGACAGGGGATAGCGGAGCAGTTCTTC. It translates to CASSGVPGQGIAEQFF.

This clone appeared a single time. The chain employs TRBV2 and TRBJ1-2; 9 positions match TRBD1. The CDR3 has 15 residues. V dropped 4 bases and J dropped 4; count of bases not matched to a gene: 7. CDR1 and CDR2 from the germline V gene are SNHLY and FYNNEI. The CDR3 nucleotides read TGTGCCAGCAGTGTAAACAGGGGGCAGGGCTATGGCTACACCTTC. It is translated as CASSVNRGQGYGYTF.

The rearrangement joins TRBV7-2 to TRBJ1-5; 7 bases map to TRBD1. The CDR3 contains 15 residues. Germline CDR1 SGHTA, CDR2 FQGNSA. The ends lost 5 bases at V and 2 bases at J; junction bases unmatched: 6. CDR3 in DNA: TGTGCCAGCAGCCCTGACAGGGTGGGCAATCAGCCCCAGCATTTT. Protein: CASSPDRVGNQPQHF. The variable domain in full, completed from reference TRBV7-2 and TRBJ1-5, reads GAGVSQSPSNKVTEKGKDVELRCDPISGHTALYWYRQSLGQGLEFLIYFQGNSAPDKSGLPSDRFSAERTGGSVSTLTIQRTQQEDSAVYLCASSPDRVGNQPQHFGDGTRLSIL.

V is TRBV7-8 and J is TRBJ1-3, with D uncertain. The germline gives CDR1 SGHVS, CDR2 FQNEAQ. Between the trimmed V and J ends, which lost 1 base and 0 bases, there was a span of 10 bases. The CDR3 loop spans 16 amino acids. This chain's CDR3 is CASSLELGRSGNTIYF. The CDR3 DNA sequence: TGTGCCAGCAGCTTAGAACTAGGGCGCTCTGGAAACACCATATATTTT.